Described below is a single T cell receptor beta chain sequence and its context. Antigen: not known. This sample was included in a study of shared clonotypes between healthy human individuals. In the study overall: A couple of female and three male donors aged 18 to 49 were enrolled. Every donor yielded three CD4 naive, three CD4 memory, two CD8 naive and one CD8 memory plate.

Overall study results and limits: Compared with memory subsets, naive subsets generally had larger estimated richness. Generation of non-shared clonotypes was less probable than generation of clonotypes shared by all four donors.

Terminally differentiated effector memory CD45RA+ cells were excluded by CCR7 positive selection of CD45RO-negative cells. The CDR3 totals 17 residues. Deletions cut 5 bases from V and 1 base from J, with 20 bases between. The germline gives CDR1 SGHNT, CDR2 YENEEA. Some clones are missing from TCRdb's copy, which holds only in-frame ones; the method was immunoSEQ multiplex PCR. The sample consists of hundreds of thousands of clones, 95% to 96% of them appearing once. The sequence derives from a woman under 40 in good health. Sequenced input: naive CD8+ T cells sorted from blood. The chain is built from TRBV11-3 and TRBJ1-1; a possible D gene is TRBD1 (5 bases). CDR3: CASSPGGWGTKNTEAFF. CDR3 nucleotide sequence: TGTGCCAGCAGCCCCGGGGGGTGGGGGACTAAGAACACTGAAGCTTTCTTT.